The 27 T cell receptor beta chains given below trace back to one sample, sequenced in a study of graft-versus-host responses after intestinal transplantation. The repertoire was sequenced with immunoSEQ multiplex PCR; TCRdb's copy has only in-frame clones and lacks some. There are tens of thousands of clones in the sample; approximately 94% occur only once, and around 0.2% lies in the top ten. These TCRs' antigens remain unknown. Specimen: unstimulated CD4+ T cells sorted from spleen or lymph node cells, collected before transplant. Receptors originate from a human donor who was the organ donor for an intestinal transplant.

V and J are TRBV7-9 and TRBJ1-2, with 10 bases lining up with TRBD1. CDR3 size: 17 residues. V lost 4 bases, J lost 0 bases, and 8 bases stayed unmatched. The germline gives CDR1 SEHNR, CDR2 FQNEAQ (reference sequence). CDR3 sequence (DNA): TGTGCCAGCAGCTATTACCGGGACAGGGGAGCTAACTATGGCTACACCTTC. This encodes CASSYYRDRGANYGYTF.

This chain uses TRBV4-1 with TRBJ2-7, with D hard to call. CDR1 and CDR2 from the germline V gene are MGHRA and YSYEKL. CDR3 length equals 13 residues. Deletions cut 0 bases from V and 4 bases from J, with 7 bases between. The CDR3 nucleotides are TGCGCCAGCAGCCAAGATTGGTTTTACGAGCAGTACTTC. Protein sequence: CASSQDWFYEQYF.

The chain couples TRBV18 to TRBJ1-2, with D possibly matching TRBD1 (5 bases). The ends were cut back, 2 bases at V and 2 bases at J, with 9 bases in the middle. This CDR3 is 14 amino acids long. Germline assignment: CDR1 KGHSH and CDR2 LQKENI. CDR3 loop: CASSPEGTNYGYTF. The CDR3 region has the DNA TGTGCCAGCTCACCAGAAGGGACCAACTATGGCTACACCTTC.

This sequence joins TRBV7-2 and TRBJ1-4, with TRBD1 matching over 7 bases. Looked up from germline, CDR1 is SGHTA and CDR2 is FQGNSA. This CDR3 has 15 residues. V lost 1 base and J lost 8; bases outside the gene matches: 7. The CDR3 loop is CASSLDRGGVEKLFF. Written as DNA, the CDR3 is TGTGCCAGCAGCTTAGACAGGGGAGGCGTGGAAAAACTGTTTTTT.

The chain has TRBV6-6 and TRBJ2-7; tentatively, D is TRBD1 (6 bases). This CDR3 is built from 12 residues. Trimming left V 4 bases short and J 7 bases short, with 11 bases between. Per germline, CDR1 MNHNY and CDR2 SVGAGI (reference sequence). The CDR3 DNA reads TGTGCCAGCAGTTCACAGGGTGGTGAGCAGTACTTC. It encodes CASSSQGGEQYF.

This clone has only one observation. The chain couples TRBV5-1 to TRBJ1-6; tentatively, D is TRBD1 (5 bases). This CDR3 spans 15 amino acids. The V and J ends lost 0 bases and 7 bases respectively, with 11 bases between them. Germline V lookup: CDR1 SGHRS, CDR2 YFSETQ. The CDR3 DNA sequence: TGCGCCAGCAGCTTGGGGCAGGGTAACAATTCACCCCTCCACTTT. Protein: CASSLGQGNNSPLHF.

The chain employs TRBV7-9 and TRBJ2-7, with 10 bases fitting TRBD2. This CDR3 has 15 amino acids. Trimming took 1 base from V and 6 from J; bases not matched to a gene: 6. The V gene's germline CDR1 is SEHNR and CDR2 FQNEAQ (reference sequence). The CDR3 nucleotides are TGTGCCAGCAGCTTAGGAGCGGGGGGGATGAGCGAGCAGTACTTC. Translation gives CASSLGAGGMSEQYF.

The V call is TRBV7-5, the J call TRBJ2-2; the D call TRBD2 from the table was never checked on the DNA. TRBV7-5 has pseudogene status. The CDR3 has 17 residues. Written as DNA, the CDR3 is TGTGCCAGAAGCCACGACGCCGGGATCAAAAACACCGGGGAGCTGTTTTTT. Amino acid sequence: CARSHDAGIKNTGELFF.

The chain couples TRBV5-4 to TRBJ1-4, with 9 nucleotides matching TRBD1. This CDR3 is 13 amino acids long. Germline V gene sequence: CDR1 SGHNT, CDR2 YYREEE (reference sequence). Losses at the gene ends were 4 bases for V and 6 bases for J; bases not matched to a gene: 1. As DNA, the CDR3 is TGTGCCAGCAGCCGGGACAGGGATGAAAAACTGTTTTTT. Amino acids: CASSRDRDEKLFF.

This chain connects TRBV30 to TRBJ2-3; tentatively, D is TRBD2 (6 bases). The CDR3 has 13 amino acids. CDR1 is GTSNPN and CDR2 is SVGIG in the germline V gene (reference sequence). The V end lost 3 bases, the J end lost 2 bases, and 9 bases lay between the germline ends. CDR3 sequence: CAWSGLFTDTQYF. DNA for the CDR3: TGTGCCTGGAGCGGACTATTCACAGATACGCAGTATTTT.

The chain is built from TRBV7-2 and TRBJ1-6, with D hard to call. V lost 1 base to trimming and J lost 5 bases, with 9 bases between them. Germline CDR1 SGHTA, CDR2 FQGNSA. CDR3 length: 15 amino acids. The CDR3 spells CASSLVTVDNSPLHF. DNA for the CDR3: TGTGCCAGCAGCTTAGTAACAGTAGATAATTCACCCCTCCACTTT.

The CDR3 DNA sequence: TGTGCCAGCAGTTCAAGCGACAGGGGGCTTAACACTGAAGCTTTCTTT. Residues: CASSSSDRGLNTEAFF. V usage is TRBV28 and J usage is TRBJ1-1, with 10 bases lining up with TRBD1. Germline V lookup: CDR1 MDHEN, CDR2 SYDVKM. The CDR3 sequence is 16 residues long. Trimming took 4 bases from V and 2 from J; bases not matched to a gene: 7.

The chain is built from TRBV5-1 and TRBJ1-1; D ambiguous. Looked up from germline, CDR1 is SGHRS and CDR2 is YFSETQ. The CDR3 covers 13 residues. Trimming removed 0 bases from V and 3 bases from J, with 6 bases in between. The CDR3 nucleotides are TGCGCCAGCAGCTTGGGGAGGGACACTGAAGCTTTCTTT. This gives the protein CASSLGRDTEAFF.

J is TRBJ1-2 and V is TRBV30; D might be TRBD1 (5 bases). Germline V CDR1 and CDR2: GTSNPN, SVGIG (reference sequence). The CDR3 is 13 amino acids. Between the trimmed V and J ends, which lost 1 base and 2 bases, there was a span of 8 bases. The DNA of the CDR3 is TGTGCCTGGAGTGGACAGAGAAACTATGGCTACACCTTC. Its translation: CAWSGQRNYGYTF.

The chain recombines TRBV4-3 with TRBJ1-4, with D possibly TRBD1 on 6 matching bases. Germline values: CDR1 LGHNA, CDR2 YSLEER. Deletions cut 1 base from V and 8 bases from J, with 17 bases between. CDR3 length: 16 amino acids. The CDR3 DNA follows: TGCGCCAGCAGCCAAGTGTCGAACAGGGTAGGGGAAAAACTGTTTTTT. This translates into CASSQVSNRVGEKLFF.

The chain links TRBV9 to TRBJ2-3, with TRBD2 matching over 13 bases. Trimming took 4 bases from V and 2 from J; bases not matched to a gene: 10. CDR3 size: 18 residues. Germline CDR1 reads SGDLS; CDR2 reads YYNGEE. DNA for the CDR3: TGTGCCAGCAGCCCACCAGGGGGACTAGCGGGGTTCACAGATACGCAGTATTTT. This encodes CASSPPGGLAGFTDTQYF. The full variable domain, its missing parts supplied by reference TRBV9 and TRBJ2-3, is DSGVTQTPKHLITATGQRVTLRCSPRSGDLSVYWYQQSLDQGLQFLIQYYNGEERAKGNILERFSAQQFPDLHSELNLSSLELGDSALYFCASSPPGGLAGFTDTQYFGPGTRLTVL.

The chain uses TRBV7-8 and TRBJ2-7; 9 bases map to TRBD2. Trimming cost V 4 bases and J 0 bases; bases outside gene matches: 4. This CDR3 contains 15 residues. Per the germline V gene, CDR1 is SGHVS and CDR2 is FQNEAQ. The CDR3 bases are TGTGCCAGCAGCTCCCTAGCGGGGCCCTCCTACGAGCAGTACTTC. This sequence encodes CASSSLAGPSYEQYF.

The rearrangement joins TRBV4-1 to TRBJ2-7, with a weak D call TRBD1 (6 bases). Germline-derived CDR1 and CDR2 are MGHRA and YSYEKL. The CDR3 spans 18 residues. The V and J ends lost 2 bases and 7 bases respectively, with 27 bases between them. The CDR3, as DNA: TGCGCCAGCAGCCAACTACCCCTTCCGGACAGCCCGCAGGGGGAGCAGTACTTC. Translating it yields CASSQLPLPDSPQGEQYF.

The rearrangement uses TRBV4-3 and TRBJ1-6; D is undetermined. V lost 2 bases, J lost 7 bases, and 12 bases lay in between. From germline, CDR1 is LGHNA and CDR2 YSLEER. This CDR3 contains 15 residues. CDR3 coding DNA: TGCGCCAGCAGCCAATTTCAGGATGGCAATTCACCCCTCCACTTT. Protein sequence: CASSQFQDGNSPLHF.

The chain uses TRBV25-1 and TRBJ2-3; D ambiguous. The V gene lost 5 bases and the J gene lost 2 bases, with 8 bases spanning the gap. From germline, CDR1 is MGHDK and CDR2 SYGVNS. This CDR3 spans 13 amino acids. The CDR3 reads CASSPAPTDTQYF. The CDR3, as DNA: TGTGCCAGCAGTCCGGCCCCCACAGATACGCAGTATTTT. Variable domain in full (rest from reference TRBV25-1 and TRBJ2-3): EADIYQTPRYLVIGTGKKITLECSQTMGHDKMYWYQQDPGMELHLIHYSYGVNSTEKGDLSSESTVSRIRTEHFPLTLESARPSHTSQYLCASSPAPTDTQYFGPGTRLTVL.

This rearrangement joins TRBV5-1 to TRBJ2-7; tentative D call: TRBD1 (6 bases). The CDR3 runs to 15 residues. CDR1 and CDR2 (germline): SGHRS, YFSETQ. Trimming took 0 bases from V and 2 from J, leaving 12 bases between them. Written as DNA, the CDR3 is TGCGCCAGCAGCTTGGCCAACAGGGTTACCTACGAGCAGTACTTC. Its protein is CASSLANRVTYEQYF. The variable domain in full, with the rest retrieved from reference TRBV5-1 and TRBJ2-7, is KAGVTQTPRYLIKTRGQQVTLSCSPISGHRSVSWYQQTPGQGLQFLFEYFSETQRNKGNFPGRFSGRQFSNSRSEMNVSTLELGDSALYLCASSLANRVTYEQYFGPGTRLTVT.

The chain combines TRBV6-1 with TRBJ2-5, with D possibly matching TRBD2 (5 bases). The CDR3 length is 15 residues. Germline V lookup: CDR1 MNHNS, CDR2 SASEGT. V lost 2 bases and J 2 bases, leaving 12 bases between the germline ends. This CDR3 reads CASSEIPGKQETQYF. The CDR3 bases are TGTGCCAGCAGTGAAATACCGGGAAAACAAGAGACCCAGTACTTC.

This clone was seen only once. The chain uses TRBV7-2 and TRBJ2-1; 8 bases fit TRBD2. V shed 5 bases, J shed 2 bases, and the junction held 8 bases outside the gene matches. The CDR3 covers 16 residues. The V gene's germline CDR1 is SGHTA and CDR2 FQGNSA. This chain's CDR3 is CASSPTRGAPYNEQFF. CDR3 nucleotide sequence: TGTGCCAGCAGCCCCACGCGGGGGGCCCCCTACAATGAGCAGTTCTTC.

The V and J genes are TRBV6-5 and TRBJ1-6, with 8 bases matching TRBD1. CDR3 length: 16 residues. After removal of 2 bases from V and 1 base from J, the junction contained 1 base not matched to a gene. Germline V CDR1 and CDR2: MNHEY, SVGAGI. The CDR3 reads CASSYRQGSYNSPLHF. CDR3 coding DNA: TGTGCCAGCAGTTACCGACAGGGGTCCTATAATTCACCCCTCCACTTT.

The V gene is TRBV4-1, the J gene TRBJ2-3, with 7 positions matching TRBD1. Germline V gene lookup returns CDR1 MGHRA and CDR2 YSYEKL. This CDR3 spans 16 amino acids. J gave up 0 bases and V 4 bases, and 7 bases lay outside the gene matches. In DNA form, the CDR3 reads TGCGCCAGCAGCCGAGCAGGGGGATCTAGCACAGATACGCAGTATTTT. As protein: CASSRAGGSSTDTQYF.

The rearrangement joins TRBV12-5 to TRBJ1-1, with unresolved D. Germline V gene sequence: CDR1 LGHNT, CDR2 FRNRAP. V gave up 1 base and J gave up 2 bases, with 2 bases separating them. This CDR3 has 12 residues. DNA of the CDR3: TGTGCTAGTGGTTTGGACAACACTGAAGCTTTCTTT. This translates into CASGLDNTEAFF.

The chain carries TRBV2 and TRBJ2-2; maybe TRBD2 (6 bases). Trimming took off 4 bases at V and 4 bases at J, with 16 bases between the two ends. The germline V gene encodes CDR1 SNHLY and CDR2 FYNNEI. CDR3 length: 16 residues. Here the CDR3 reads CASSALGGVGTGELFF. The DNA of the CDR3 is TGTGCCAGCAGTGCCCTGGGCGGGGTGGGCACCGGGGAGCTGTTTTTT.